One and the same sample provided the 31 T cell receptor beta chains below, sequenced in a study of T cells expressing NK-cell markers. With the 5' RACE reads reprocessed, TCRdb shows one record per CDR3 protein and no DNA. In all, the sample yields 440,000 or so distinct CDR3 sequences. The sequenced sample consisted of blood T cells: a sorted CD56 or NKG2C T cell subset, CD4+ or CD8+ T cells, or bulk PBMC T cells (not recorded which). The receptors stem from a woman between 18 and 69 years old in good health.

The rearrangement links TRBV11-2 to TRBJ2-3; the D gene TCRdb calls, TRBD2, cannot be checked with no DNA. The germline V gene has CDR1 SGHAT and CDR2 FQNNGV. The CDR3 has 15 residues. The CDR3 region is CASSLAGGRGIVVNF.

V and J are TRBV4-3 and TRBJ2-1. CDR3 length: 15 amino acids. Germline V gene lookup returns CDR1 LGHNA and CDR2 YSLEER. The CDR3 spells CASSQDLVGKTEQFF.

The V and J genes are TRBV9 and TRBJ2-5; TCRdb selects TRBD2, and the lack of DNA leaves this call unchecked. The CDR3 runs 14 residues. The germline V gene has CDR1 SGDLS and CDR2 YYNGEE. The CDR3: CASSRGLPQETQYF.

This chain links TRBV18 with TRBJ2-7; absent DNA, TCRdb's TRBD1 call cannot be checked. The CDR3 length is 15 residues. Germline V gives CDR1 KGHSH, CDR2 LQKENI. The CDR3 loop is CASSQTSGQAGSWYF.

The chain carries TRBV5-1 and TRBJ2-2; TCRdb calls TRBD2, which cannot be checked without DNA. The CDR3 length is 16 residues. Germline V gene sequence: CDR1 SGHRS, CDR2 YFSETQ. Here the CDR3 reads CASSLAASMNTGELFF.

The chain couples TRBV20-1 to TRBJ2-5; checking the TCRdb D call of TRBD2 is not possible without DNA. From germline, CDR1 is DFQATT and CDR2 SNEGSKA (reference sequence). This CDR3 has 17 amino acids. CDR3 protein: CSARGRLAGGFPETQYF.

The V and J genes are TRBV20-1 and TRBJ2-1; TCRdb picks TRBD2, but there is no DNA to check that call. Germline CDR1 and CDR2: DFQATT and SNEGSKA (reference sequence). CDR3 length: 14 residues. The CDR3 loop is CSARLAGARTQQFF.

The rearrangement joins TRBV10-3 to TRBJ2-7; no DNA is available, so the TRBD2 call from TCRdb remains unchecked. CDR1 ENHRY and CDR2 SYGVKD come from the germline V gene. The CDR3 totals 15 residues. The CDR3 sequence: CAISDWRGYLYEQYF.

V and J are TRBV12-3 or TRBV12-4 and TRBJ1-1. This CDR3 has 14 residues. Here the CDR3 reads CASSYNPGGTEAFF.

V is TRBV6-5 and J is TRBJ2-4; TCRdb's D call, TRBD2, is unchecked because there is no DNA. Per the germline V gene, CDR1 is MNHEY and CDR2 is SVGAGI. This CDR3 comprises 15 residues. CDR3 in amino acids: CASSYGTPAKNIQYF.

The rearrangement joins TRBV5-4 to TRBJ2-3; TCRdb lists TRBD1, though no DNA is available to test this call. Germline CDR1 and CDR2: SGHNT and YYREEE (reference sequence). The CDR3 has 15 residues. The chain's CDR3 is CASRAGSGLPDTQYF. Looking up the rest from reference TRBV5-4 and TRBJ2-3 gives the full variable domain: ETGVTQSPTHLIKTRGQQVTLRCSSQSGHNTVSWYQQALGQGPQFIFQYYREEENGRGNFPPRFSGLQFPNYSSELNVNALELDDSALYLCASRAGSGLPDTQYFGPGTRLTVL.

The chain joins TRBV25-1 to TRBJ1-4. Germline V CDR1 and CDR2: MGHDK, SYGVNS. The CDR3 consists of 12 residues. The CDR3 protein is CASGLVGEKLFF.

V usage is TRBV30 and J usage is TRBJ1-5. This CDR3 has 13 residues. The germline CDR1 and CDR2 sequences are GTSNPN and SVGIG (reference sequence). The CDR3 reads CAWSERDGQPQHF.

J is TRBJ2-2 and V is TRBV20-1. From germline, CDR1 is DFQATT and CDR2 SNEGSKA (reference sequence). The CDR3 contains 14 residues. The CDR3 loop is CSAFRTVNTGELFF.

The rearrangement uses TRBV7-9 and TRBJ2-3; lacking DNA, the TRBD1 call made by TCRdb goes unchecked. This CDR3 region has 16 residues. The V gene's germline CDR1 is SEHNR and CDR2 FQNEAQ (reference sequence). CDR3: CASSTATGVSTDTQYF.

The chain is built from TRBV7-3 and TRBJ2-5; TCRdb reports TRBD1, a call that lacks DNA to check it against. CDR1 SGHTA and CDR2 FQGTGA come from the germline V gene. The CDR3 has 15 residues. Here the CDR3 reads CASSARGDTQETQYF.

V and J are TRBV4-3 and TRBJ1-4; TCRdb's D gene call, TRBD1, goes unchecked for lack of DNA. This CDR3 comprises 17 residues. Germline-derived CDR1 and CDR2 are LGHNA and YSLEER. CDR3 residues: CASSQDLGGRSYEKLFF.

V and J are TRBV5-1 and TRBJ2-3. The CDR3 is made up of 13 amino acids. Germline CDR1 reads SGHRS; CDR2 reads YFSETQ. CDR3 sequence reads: CASSFPDTDTQYF.

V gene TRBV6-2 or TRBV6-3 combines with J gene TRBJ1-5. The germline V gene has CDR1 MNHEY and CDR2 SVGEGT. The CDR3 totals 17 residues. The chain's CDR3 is CASSYIVGRSVDQPQHF.

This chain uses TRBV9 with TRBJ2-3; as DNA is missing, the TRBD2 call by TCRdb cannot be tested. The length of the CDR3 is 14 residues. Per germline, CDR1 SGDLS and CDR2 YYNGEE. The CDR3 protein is CASSGGLPVDTQYF.

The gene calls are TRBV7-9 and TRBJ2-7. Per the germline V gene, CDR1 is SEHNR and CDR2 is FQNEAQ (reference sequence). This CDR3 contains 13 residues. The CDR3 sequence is CASSLSYSYEQYF.

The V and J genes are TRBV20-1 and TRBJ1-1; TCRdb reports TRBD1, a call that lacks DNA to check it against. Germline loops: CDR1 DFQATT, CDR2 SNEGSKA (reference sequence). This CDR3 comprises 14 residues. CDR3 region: CSAKPRTLNTEAFF.

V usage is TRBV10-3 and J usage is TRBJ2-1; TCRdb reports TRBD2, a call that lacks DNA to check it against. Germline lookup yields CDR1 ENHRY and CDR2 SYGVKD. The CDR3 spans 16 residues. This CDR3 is CAISETSGRGEDEQFF.

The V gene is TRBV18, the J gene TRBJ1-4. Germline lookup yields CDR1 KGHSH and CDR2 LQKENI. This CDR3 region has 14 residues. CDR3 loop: CASSQQAAGEKLFF.

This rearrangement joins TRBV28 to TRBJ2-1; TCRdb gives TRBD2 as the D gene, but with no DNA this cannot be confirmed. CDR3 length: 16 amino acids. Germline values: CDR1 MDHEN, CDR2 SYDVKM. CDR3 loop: CASSFWGLAGNNEQFF.

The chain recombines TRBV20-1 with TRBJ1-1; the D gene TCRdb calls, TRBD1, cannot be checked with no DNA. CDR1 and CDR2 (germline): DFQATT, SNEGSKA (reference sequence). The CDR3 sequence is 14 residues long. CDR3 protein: CSAVDRGAYTEAFF.

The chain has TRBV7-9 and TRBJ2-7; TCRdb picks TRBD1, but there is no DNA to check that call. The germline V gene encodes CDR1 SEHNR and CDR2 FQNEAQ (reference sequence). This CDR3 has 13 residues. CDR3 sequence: CASSLVPYTEQYF.

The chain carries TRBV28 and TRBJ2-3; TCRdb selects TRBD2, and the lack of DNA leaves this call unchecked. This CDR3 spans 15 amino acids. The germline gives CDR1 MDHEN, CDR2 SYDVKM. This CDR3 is CASSLFSGRTDTQYF.

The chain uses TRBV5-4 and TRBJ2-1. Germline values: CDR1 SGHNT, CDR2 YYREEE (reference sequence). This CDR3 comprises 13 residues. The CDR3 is CASSWGGLDEQFF.

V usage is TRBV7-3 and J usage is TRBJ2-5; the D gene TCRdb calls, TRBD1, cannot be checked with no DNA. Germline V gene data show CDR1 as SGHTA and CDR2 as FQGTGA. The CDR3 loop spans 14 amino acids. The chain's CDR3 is CASSFTGGQETQYF.

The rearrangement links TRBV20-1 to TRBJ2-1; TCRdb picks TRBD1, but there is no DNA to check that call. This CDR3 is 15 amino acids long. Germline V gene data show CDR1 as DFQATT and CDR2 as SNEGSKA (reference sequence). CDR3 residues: CSALGRTNSYNEQFF.